This T cell receptor beta chain was captured by sequencing in a study of T cell repertoires in cytomegalovirus infection. As for the study in general: In the study, CMV epitopes included recently identified HLA-C-restricted and well-studied HLA-B-restricted ones. General study results and limits: Dominating the ex vivo response were HLA-C-restricted CMV-specific TCR beta clonotypes. Summed frequency of public TCR beta families distinguished CMV carriers with the relevant HLA.

A note on this clonotype: Its antigen is undetermined. A junction boundary mismatches the germline segment, possibly from a read error.

Each CDR3 protein is one row after TCRdb ran MiXCR on the reads. The sample includes some 500,000 distinct CDR3 sequences, over 35% of them seen just once. Source: cultured PBMCs, taken from culture after CMV antigen stimulation. The receptor comes from a human donor in good health (CMV status not recorded). Some clones in this sample may be carry-over from other donors' samples.

CDR3 sequence: CSVGGQVGNYGDTF. CDR3 DNA: TGCAGCGTTGGGGGACAGGTGGGGAACTATGGCGACACCTTC. The chain is built from TRBV29-1 and TRBJ1-2, with 8 bases matching TRBD1. The CDR3 is made up of 14 amino acids. Germline-derived CDR1 and CDR2 are SQVTM and ANQGSEA.